The clone carrying this T cell receptor (beta chain) was seen a single time. Antigen specificity is unknown. The data were taken from a study of vaccination and CD4 T cells after COVID-19. Whole-study context: According to the study, participants were given two doses of BNT162b2 or mRNA-1273 vaccine. Control cultures were given a CEFX pool, an HIV-1 Nef pool, or no peptide. Study-level findings and limits: Spike mono-reactive status applied to 304 of 307 vaccine-specific clones in convalescent patients.

The CDR3 is made up of 13 amino acids. The V and J ends lost 5 bases and 5 bases respectively, with 13 bases between them. Germline CDR1 reads MDHEN; CDR2 reads SYDVKM. Cultured CD4+ T cells had their DNA profiled by the Oncomine TCR Beta short-read assay. Using its own MiXCR run on the PCR reads, TCRdb lists one record per CDR3 protein. The sample holds about 8,400 distinct CDR3 sequences, 45% to 50% seen once. The treatment here: roughly 11-day PBMC culture with coronavirus spike peptide pools or control peptides (ViraFEST assay). CD4+ T lymphocytes from the unexposed donor were collected before the COVID-19 pandemic (2011-2018).

The chain carries TRBV28 and TRBJ2-7; D ambiguous. The origin of this receptor is a human donor in good health. Sample: CD4+ T cells from blood, cultured in vitro. The CDR3 loop reads CASSPPVRNEQYF. The CDR3 region has the DNA TGTGCCAGCAGTCCCCCAGTAAGGAACGAGCAGTACTTC.